Below are 10 T cell receptor beta chains sequenced from a single sample in a study of cytomegalovirus exposure and HLA in healthy donors. The PCR made use of 60 Vbeta and 13 Jbeta primers. Sequencing was performed with immunoSEQ multiplex PCR; in TCRdb, only in-frame clones are kept and a portion is missing. The table has fewer than 200,000 clones, over 80% seen once; the top ten hold 1.5% to 2%. The specimen was PBMCs. These receptors were taken from a human donor in good health.

The chain couples TRBV5-4 to TRBJ2-6; D possibly corresponds to TRBD2 (5 bases). The CDR3 covers 14 residues. Germline CDR1 is SGHNT and CDR2 is YYREEE (reference sequence). With 8 bases removed from V and 1 base from J, the gap between germline ends came to 10 bases. The CDR3 sequence: CASEGGSGANVLTF. Here the CDR3 DNA reads TGTGCCAGTGAAGGAGGTTCTGGGGCCAACGTCCTGACTTTC.

The chain has TRBV6-4 and TRBJ1-2; 9 bases agree with TRBD1. Germline V gene data show CDR1 as MRHNA and CDR2 as SNTAGT. V dropped 6 bases and J dropped 6; count of bases not matched to a gene: 8. The CDR3 has 14 amino acids. The CDR3 loop reads CASSPAGTGNGYTF. CDR3 nucleotides: TGTGCCAGCAGCCCCGCCGGGACAGGGAATGGCTACACCTTC.

This chain connects TRBV19 to TRBJ2-5, with 13 bases aligning to TRBD2. With V trimmed by 6 bases and J by 1 base, 11 bases remained unmatched. The CDR3 is 18 amino acids. From germline, CDR1 is LNHDA and CDR2 SQIVND (reference sequence). The CDR3 bases are TGTGCCAGTAGCTACGGGACTAGCGGGGAGAGGGGCCAAGAGACCCAGTACTTC. Translation gives CASSYGTSGERGQETQYF.

This clone was found a few times. This chain links TRBV7-2 with TRBJ1-3; D unresolved. The CDR3 totals 17 residues. In germline, CDR1 is SGHTA, CDR2 FQGNSA. With 5 bases removed from V and 0 bases from J, the gap between germline ends came to 17 bases. The CDR3 reads CASSPPVAVSSGNTIYF. CDR3 DNA: TGTGCCAGCAGCCCCCCGGTAGCGGTTTCCTCTGGAAACACCATATATTTT.

In its sample, this clone was seen a few times. V is TRBV7-8 and J is TRBJ2-7; D may be TRBD2 (6 bases). Between the trimmed V and J ends, which lost 5 bases and 4 bases, there was a span of 15 bases. The CDR3 contains 14 residues. The germline V gene encodes CDR1 SGHVS and CDR2 FQNEAQ. In nucleotides, the CDR3 is TGTGCCAGCAGCCCCCCAGCGGGTGGGTACGAGCAGTACTTC. Residues: CASSPPAGGYEQYF.

V is TRBV7-8 and J is TRBJ2-3, with 12 bases matching TRBD2. This CDR3 has 18 residues. Germline V CDR1 and CDR2: SGHVS, FQNEAQ. V dropped 1 base and J dropped 0; count of bases not matched to a gene: 5. CDR3 residues: CASSLVLAGGPSTDTQYF. The CDR3 nucleotides are TGTGCCAGCAGCTTAGTCCTAGCGGGGGGGCCTAGCACAGATACGCAGTATTTT.

This chain connects TRBV11-3 to TRBJ1-1; D not resolved. This CDR3 has 13 residues. Trimming took 8 bases from V and 1 from J, leaving 11 bases between them. Germline assignment: CDR1 SGHNT and CDR2 YENEEA. The CDR3 is CASGLAPNTEAFF. CDR3 coding DNA: TGTGCCAGCGGACTTGCTCCGAACACTGAAGCTTTCTTT.

Only a few counts were recorded for this clone. The CDR3 spells CASSPGGAETQYF. The CDR3 coding sequence is TGTGCCAGCAGTCCGGGGGGTGCAGAGACCCAGTACTTC. The gene calls are TRBV11-2 and TRBJ2-5, with 7 bases that match TRBD2. V was pared by 6 bases and J by 4 bases, with 5 bases of the junction left unmatched. The germline gives CDR1 SGHAT, CDR2 FQNNGV. The CDR3 extends over 13 amino acids.

The gene calls are TRBV7-9 and TRBJ1-2; maybe TRBD1 (6 bases). Germline CDR1 is SEHNR and CDR2 is FQNEAQ (reference sequence). This CDR3 region has 14 residues. V lost 1 base, J lost 6 bases, and 12 bases lay in between. Here the CDR3 DNA reads TGTGCCAGCAGCTTAGGTGCGGGGGCGAATGGCTACACCTTC. Translation: CASSLGAGANGYTF.

The table lists this clone with a count of one. V usage is TRBV11-2 and J usage is TRBJ2-5, with D tentatively TRBD2 (5 bases). Trimming took off 1 base at V and 10 bases at J, with 10 bases between the two ends. Germline V lookup: CDR1 SGHAT, CDR2 FQNNGV. This CDR3 has 12 amino acids. The CDR3 loop reads CASSLVPGGQYF. The CDR3 DNA is TGTGCCAGCAGCTTAGTACCAGGAGGCCAGTACTTC.